Listed below are T cell receptor beta chains from one sample, sequenced in a study of monozygotic twins with inflammatory bowel disease. TCRdb reprocessed the 5' RACE reads and stores each CDR3 protein as one record, lacking DNA. This sample contains 150,000 to 200,000 distinct CDR3 sequences. Sequenced: blood. The receptors stem from a human donor with ulcerative colitis or Crohn's disease, or a healthy co-twin of an affected twin (not recorded which). CDR3s include the opening cysteine and the closing phenylalanine or tryptophan.

V: TRBV6-4; J: TRBJ2-5; CDR3: CASSGRAGEETQYF
V: TRBV18; J: TRBJ2-5; CDR3: CASSEGIWETQYF
V: TRBV5-1; J: TRBJ1-1; CDR3: CASSWGTPNTEAFF
V: TRBV5-1; J: TRBJ2-1; CDR3: CASSLAWNAYNEQFF
V: TRBV7-2; J: TRBJ2-3; CDR3: CASSFRRPGRGPDTQYF
V: TRBV5-4; J: TRBJ2-4; CDR3: CASSSGAGAGNIQYF
V: TRBV5-1; J: TRBJ2-7; CDR3: CASSLAVAGGAYEQYF
V: TRBV5-1; J: TRBJ2-5; CDR3: CASRGEETQYF
V: TRBV15; J: TRBJ2-1; CDR3: CATSSTLRQSSYNEQFF
V: TRBV11-2; J: TRBJ2-3; CDR3: CASSLVRLAGVTTDTQYF
V: TRBV6-5; J: TRBJ2-3; CDR3: CASSYRRSTDTQYF
V: TRBV7-2; J: TRBJ1-5; CDR3: CASSLGRVGYSNQPQHF
V: TRBV5-1; J: TRBJ1-1; CDR3: CDSSQRTGNTEAFF
V: TRBV7-8; J: TRBJ2-3; CDR3: CASSLVAPDTQYF
V: TRBV20-1; J: TRBJ2-3; CDR3: CSARVFSGTSGSYSDTQYF
V: TRBV6-6; J: TRBJ2-1; CDR3: CASTPTVYNEQFF
V: TRBV14; J: TRBJ1-1; CDR3: CASSPSRAREAFF
V: TRBV5-1; J: TRBJ1-2; CDR3: CASSYRDRRNYGYTF
V: TRBV20-1; J: TRBJ2-5; CDR3: CSARGGAETQYF
V: TRBV20-1; J: TRBJ1-5; CDR3: CSAKVSNQPQHF
V: TRBV5-1; J: TRBJ2-7; CDR3: CASALAGVAVYEQYF
V: TRBV28; J: TRBJ1-2; CDR3: CASSFGGVGGYTF
V: TRBV20-1; J: TRBJ2-1; CDR3: CSATDLGGVDNEQFF
V: TRBV10-3; J: TRBJ2-7; CDR3: CATVTSGGSYEQYF
V: TRBV4-3; J: TRBJ1-6; CDR3: CASSQLLANSPLHF
V: TRBV12-3/TRBV12-4; J: TRBJ2-3; CDR3: CASSPTSADTQYF
V: TRBV24-1; J: TRBJ1-6; CDR3: CATSARQNSPLHF
V: TRBV13; J: TRBJ1-1; CDR3: CASTQGGGFSTEAFF
V: TRBV27; J: TRBJ1-2; CDR3: CASSSDRVYGYTF